These 11 T cell receptor beta chains came from one sample sequenced in a study of cytomegalovirus exposure and HLA in healthy donors. A multiplex PCR was run with 60 Vbeta primers and 13 Jbeta primers. Clones were sequenced by immunoSEQ multiplex PCR, and TCRdb holds only the in-frame ones, with some missing. The profile covers some 99,000 clones, with less than 80% appearing a single time and approximately 2% taken by the ten largest. Sample: PBMCs. These receptors were taken from a man aged 35-49 years in good health and CMV-seronegative.

The chain carries TRBV9 and TRBJ2-4, with 9 bases that match TRBD2. The CDR3 extends over 14 amino acids. Germline CDR1 and CDR2: SGDLS and YYNGEE. With V trimmed by 3 bases and J by 12 bases, 10 bases remained unmatched. The CDR3 DNA reads as TGTGCCAGCAGCGCCCTAGGGACTAGCAGTAATCAGTACTTC. Its protein is CASSALGTSSNQYF.

This clone has a single count. The V gene is TRBV5-6, the J gene TRBJ2-5, with a tentative D call TRBD2 (7 bases). CDR3 length: 14 amino acids. Germline V lookup: CDR1 SGHDT, CDR2 YYEEEE. V was pared by 7 bases and J by 4 bases, with 17 bases between. The CDR3 coding sequence is TGTGCCAGCGGTTGGGGGGGCAATTTAGAGACCCAGTACTTC. Protein: CASGWGGNLETQYF.

This clone was recorded only once. The chain recombines TRBV28 with TRBJ2-7; a weak D match, TRBD1 (6 bases). Trimming cost V 2 bases and J 3 bases, with 14 bases left between them. The CDR3 covers 15 residues. CDR1 MDHEN and CDR2 SYDVKM come from the germline V gene. The chain's CDR3 is CASSLVQGLDYEQYF. CDR3 bases: TGTGCCAGCAGTTTAGTGCAGGGGCTAGACTACGAGCAGTACTTC.

The chain uses TRBV7-6 and TRBJ2-3; 16 bases agree with TRBD2. The CDR3 runs 17 residues. Germline CDR1 reads SGHVS; CDR2 reads FNYEAQ. J lost 0 bases, V lost 4 bases, and 1 base had no gene match. Here the CDR3 reads CASSSGLAGGSTDTQYF. The CDR3 DNA reads as TGTGCCAGCAGCTCGGGACTAGCGGGGGGGAGCACAGATACGCAGTATTTT.

The chain combines TRBV7-9 with TRBJ2-1, with D possibly TRBD1 on 5 matching bases. The V end lost 3 bases, the J end lost 5 bases, and 17 bases lay between the germline ends. This CDR3 spans 16 amino acids. CDR1 and CDR2 from the germline V gene are SEHNR and FQNEAQ (reference sequence). In DNA, the CDR3 is TGTGCCAGCAGCTTGAGGACGACAGAGTTTAACAATGAGCAGTTCTTC. It codes for CASSLRTTEFNNEQFF.

The chain joins TRBV9 to TRBJ1-3, with 7 bases identical to TRBD1. The CDR3 totals 17 residues. CDR1 is SGDLS, CDR2 YYNGEE, per germline. The V segment lost 1 base and the J segment 2 bases; nucleotides outside the gene matches: 9. The DNA of the CDR3 is TGTGCCAGCAGCGTACTTGACAGGGTCGTAGCTGGAAACACCATATATTTT. This encodes CASSVLDRVVAGNTIYF. The full variable domain, in which reference TRBV9 and TRBJ1-3 provide the parts outside the CDR3, is DSGVTQTPKHLITATGQRVTLRCSPRSGDLSVYWYQQSLDQGLQFLIQYYNGEERAKGNILERFSAQQFPDLHSELNLSSLELGDSALYFCASSVLDRVVAGNTIYFGEGSWLTVV.

The V call is TRBV6-5, the J call TRBJ2-7; 10 bases are a match to TRBD1. The V gene's germline CDR1 is MNHEY and CDR2 SVGAGI. The length of the CDR3 is 13 residues. V gave up 5 bases and J gave up 3 bases; unmatched junction bases: 1. The CDR3 nucleotides read TGTGCCAGCAGTCGGGACAGGGGCTACGAGCAGTACTTC. Translated: CASSRDRGYEQYF.

V and J are TRBV18 and TRBJ2-3, with 13 nucleotides matching TRBD2. V was pared by 0 bases and J by 1 base, with 4 bases of the junction left unmatched. This CDR3 spans 18 amino acids. Per the germline V gene, CDR1 is KGHSH and CDR2 is LQKENI. This chain's CDR3 is CASSPPGTSGVGTDTQYF. The CDR3 region has the DNA TGTGCCAGCTCACCACCAGGGACTAGCGGGGTAGGCACAGATACGCAGTATTTT.

The V call is TRBV7-8, the J call TRBJ2-2; 11 bases are a match to TRBD2. Losses at the gene ends were 4 bases for V and 7 bases for J; bases not matched to a gene: 11. This CDR3 contains 17 residues. Germline V gene sequence: CDR1 SGHVS, CDR2 FQNEAQ. CDR3: CASSYSGTSGTYGELFF. CDR3 bases: TGTGCCAGCAGCTATTCCGGGACTAGCGGTACCTACGGGGAGCTGTTTTTT.

The chain recombines TRBV2 with TRBJ1-1, with TRBD1 as a possible D gene (5 bases). The V gene's germline CDR1 is SNHLY and CDR2 FYNNEI. V lost 8 bases and J lost 0, with 10 bases in between. The CDR3 has 13 amino acids. CDR3 nucleotide sequence: TGTGCCAGCCCTGGGGCGGTGAACACTGAAGCTTTCTTT. Protein sequence: CASPGAVNTEAFF.

This sequence joins TRBV7-6 and TRBJ1-2, with 8 bases matching TRBD1. V lost 5 bases, J lost 3 bases, and 5 bases stayed unmatched. Looked up from germline, CDR1 is SGHVS and CDR2 is FNYEAQ. The length of the CDR3 is 14 residues. The CDR3 here is CASSAGQGDYGYTF. CDR3 coding DNA: TGTGCCAGCAGCGCCGGACAGGGCGACTATGGCTACACCTTC.